This T cell receptor beta chain emerged from a study of Graves' ophthalmopathy and Graves' hyperthyroidism. This clonotype was seen repeatedly, ten times or more. No antigen is known for it. Study-level findings and limits: A majority of expanded thyroid clonotypes exceeding 0.001 frequency were likewise present in blood. This model predicted ophthalmopathy progression (sensitivity 65% to 71%, specificity about 72%).

CDR3 regions of TCR beta were amplified from RNA transcripts. The library came from an HTBI-primed first-round RT-PCR and a second-round multiplex PCR. TCRdb processed the multiplex PCR reads anew with MiXCR; each CDR3 protein has one entry. The sample includes fewer than 400,000 distinct CDR3 sequences, around 17% of them seen just once. Pregnancy or lactation, uncontrolled infections and other autoimmune diseases were grounds for excluding patients. Material for sequencing was peripheral blood. The receptor was derived from a woman aged 18 to 35 with Graves' ophthalmopathy.

The CDR3 region is CSVVGPGDALVYEQYF. The CDR3 coding sequence is TGCAGCGTTGTAGGCCCTGGGGATGCCCTGGTCTACGAGCAGTACTTC. The chain couples TRBV29-1 to TRBJ2-7, with no clear D. Trimming stripped 4 bases from V and 3 bases from J, with 22 bases between. Germline CDR1 SQVTM, CDR2 ANQGSEA. The CDR3 loop spans 16 amino acids.